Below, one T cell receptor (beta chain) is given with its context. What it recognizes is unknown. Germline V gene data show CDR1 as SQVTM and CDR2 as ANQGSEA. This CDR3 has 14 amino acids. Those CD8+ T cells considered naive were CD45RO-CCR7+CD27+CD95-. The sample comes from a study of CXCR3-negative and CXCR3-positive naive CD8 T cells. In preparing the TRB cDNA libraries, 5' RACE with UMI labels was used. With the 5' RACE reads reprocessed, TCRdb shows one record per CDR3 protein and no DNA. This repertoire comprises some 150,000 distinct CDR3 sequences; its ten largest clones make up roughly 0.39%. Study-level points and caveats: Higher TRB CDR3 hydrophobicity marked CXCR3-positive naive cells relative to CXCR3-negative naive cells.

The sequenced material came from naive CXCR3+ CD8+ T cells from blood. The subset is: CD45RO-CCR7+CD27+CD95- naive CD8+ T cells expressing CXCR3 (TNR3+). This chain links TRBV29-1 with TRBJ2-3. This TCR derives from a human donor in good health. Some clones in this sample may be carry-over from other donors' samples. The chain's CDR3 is CSVEESPSTDTQYF.